Listed below are T cell receptor beta chains from one sample, sequenced in a study of T cell responses to AZD1222 COVID-19 vaccine. The repertoire was sequenced with immunoSEQ multiplex PCR; TCRdb's copy has only in-frame clones and lacks some. The sample consists of 150,000 or so clones, 70% to 90% of them appearing once. This material consisted of peripheral blood, taken on day 0 of AZD1222 vaccination. The receptor source for this set is an adult in good health. The CDR3 runs from the conserved cysteine through the conserved F or W. The order of the fields is D gene, V gene, J gene, clone size, CDR3 protein, CDR3 DNA. A D gene is named only where the DNA matches it firmly. Rows may omit the clone size; those that give it use once, few, many or a size class.

TRBD1	TRBV6-6	TRBJ1-6	-	CASSYRGPRINSPLHF	TGTGCCAGCAGTTACAGGGGGCCTAGGATTAATTCACCCCTCCACTTT
TRBD2	TRBV19	TRBJ2-3	-	CASTQAGGTDTQYF	TGTGCCAGTACACAAGCGGGGGGCACAGATACGCAGTATTTT
-	TRBV10-3	TRBJ2-3	-	CAIRDFYSTDTQYF	TGTGCCATCAGGGACTTTTATAGCACAGATACGCAGTATTTT
TRBD1	TRBV29-1	TRBJ1-1	-	CSADRGPEAFF	TGCAGCGCGGACAGGGGGCCTGAAGCTTTCTTT
TRBD2	TRBV18	TRBJ2-7	-	CASSLPGRDSYEQYF	TGTGCCAGCTCACTACCGGGGAGGGATTCCTACGAGCAGTACTTC
-	TRBV4-3	TRBJ1-6	-	CASSLLGGRDSPLHF	TGCGCCAGCAGCCTGCTCGGGGGGAGGGATTCACCCCTCCACTTT
TRBD1	TRBV6-2/TRBV6-3	TRBJ1-5	-	CASSSGQGNNQPQHF	TGTGCCAGCAGCTCGGGACAGGGGAACAATCAGCCCCAGCATTTT
-	TRBV7-9	TRBJ1-2	-	CASSLDYGYTF	TGTGCCAGCAGCTTAGATTATGGCTACACCTTC
-	TRBV2	TRBJ1-3	-	CASSDRIKWNTIYF	TGTGCCAGCAGTGACCGGATAAAATGGAACACCATATATTTT
-	TRBV28	TRBJ1-2	-	CASSSLVYGYTF	TGTGCCAGCAGCTCACTCGTGTATGGCTACACCTTC
-	TRBV19	TRBJ2-7	-	CASRPRGSSSYEQYF	TGTGCCAGTAGACCCCGGGGGAGTAGCTCCTACGAGCAGTACTTC
TRBD1	TRBV28	TRBJ1-2	-	CASSLYRGQGINYGYTF	TGTGCCAGCAGTTTATATAGGGGACAGGGGATTAACTATGGCTACACCTTC
-	TRBV9	TRBJ2-5	-	CASSVDWQETQYF	TGTGCCAGCAGCGTAGACTGGCAAGAGACCCAGTACTTC
-	TRBV4-1	TRBJ2-7	-	CASSQGGQTSYEQYF	TGCGCCAGCAGCCAGGGAGGACAGACCTCCTACGAGCAGTACTTC
-	TRBV6-1	TRBJ2-3	-	CASSERGYPDTQYF	TGTGCCAGCAGTGAAAGGGGTTACCCAGATACGCAGTATTTT
TRBD1	TRBV7-6	TRBJ2-1	-	CASSPRPTGRTYNEQFF	TGTGCCAGCAGCCCAAGACCGACAGGGAGAACCTACAATGAGCAGTTCTTC
TRBD1	TRBV5-1	TRBJ1-6	-	CASSRTGTGVGSLHF	TGCGCCAGCAGCCGGACCGGGACAGGGGTTGGATCCCTCCACTTT
-	TRBV6-2/TRBV6-3	TRBJ2-3	-	CASSWANTDTQYF	TGTGCCAGCAGTTGGGCCAACACAGATACGCAGTATTTT
-	TRBV4-3	TRBJ2-7	-	CASSRDVRYEQYF	TGCGCCAGCAGTCGAGACGTACGCTACGAGCAGTACTTC
TRBD2	TRBV2	TRBJ2-3	-	CASRKGLAVSTDTQYF	TGTGCCAGCAGGAAGGGACTAGCGGTGAGCACAGATACGCAGTATTTT
-	TRBV2	TRBJ1-1	few	CASSGQAREAFF	TGTGCCAGCAGTGGGCAGGCCCGTGAAGCTTTCTTT
TRBD1	TRBV19	TRBJ1-5	-	CASSIRGGQGLNQPQHF	TGTGCCAGTAGTATTCGGGGAGGACAGGGGCTCAATCAGCCCCAGCATTTT